This TCR beta chain comes out of a study of a mutant IDH1 vaccine in newly diagnosed glioma. The study's findings and limits: Among top peripheral T cell clonotypes, changes seemed unrelated to pseudoprogression.

Time point in this sample: week 23, last vaccination. Every vaccine dose comprised 300 ug of mutant IDH1 20-mer peptide plus topical imiquimod. This clone came up once. The antigen remains unidentified. The assay was immunoSEQ multiplex PCR, and TCRdb's table has in-frame clones only and misses some. Of about 65,000 clones in the sample, 85% are singletons; the top ten hold roughly 4%. This clonotype was sampled from a man aged 30 to 45 with glioma. The material sequenced was PBMCs, taken from a glioma patient whose treatment included an IDH1 peptide vaccine.

In DNA form, the CDR3 reads TGCGCCAGCAGCTTGGATCAGAGAACAGGAAGCACTGAAGCTTTCTTT. Translated, it gives CASSLDQRTGSTEAFF. The chain employs TRBV5-1 and TRBJ1-1; tentative D call: TRBD1 (5 bases). Germline CDR1 and CDR2: SGHRS and YFSETQ. V was clipped by 0 bases and J by 4 bases, with 16 bases between them. The CDR3 is 16 amino acids.